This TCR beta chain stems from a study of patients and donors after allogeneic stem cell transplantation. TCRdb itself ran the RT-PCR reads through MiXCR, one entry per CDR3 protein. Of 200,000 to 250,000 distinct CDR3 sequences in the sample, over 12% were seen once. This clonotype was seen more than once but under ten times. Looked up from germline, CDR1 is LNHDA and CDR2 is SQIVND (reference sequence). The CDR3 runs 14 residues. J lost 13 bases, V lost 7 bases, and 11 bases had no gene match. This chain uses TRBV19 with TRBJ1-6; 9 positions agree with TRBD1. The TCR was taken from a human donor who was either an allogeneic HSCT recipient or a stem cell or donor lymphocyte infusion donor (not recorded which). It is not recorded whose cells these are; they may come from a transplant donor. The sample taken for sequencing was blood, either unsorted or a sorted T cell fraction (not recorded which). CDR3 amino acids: CASTPGGQGKPLHF. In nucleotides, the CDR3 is TGTGCCAGTACCCCGGGGGGACAGGGAAAGCCCCTCCACTTT.